The 5 T cell receptor beta chains below come from one sample, sequenced in a study of technical replicates of blood from several donors (TCRdb year 2017). The receptor library was made with the immunoSEQ multiplex PCR assay. In its TCRdb copy, this immuneACCESS table keeps in-frame sequences only and misses some clones. Where compared with another copy, unresolved V genes explain less than half of these, and the others have no known cause. Within this sample are roughly 70,000 clones, with 95% to 97% of them counted one time only. The top ten clones comprise roughly 0.25% of the sample. Specimen: T cells isolated from PBMCs. All receptors derive from a human donor in good health.

This clone was seen only once. This chain links TRBV30 with TRBJ2-7; D possibly corresponds to TRBD2 (6 bases). The CDR3 sequence is 15 residues long. V lost 2 bases and J lost 2, with 16 bases in between. Looked up from germline, CDR1 is GTSNPN and CDR2 is SVGIG (reference sequence). CDR3 in DNA: TGTGCCTGGAGTTCCATACCGGAGGGGACCTACGAGCAGTACTTC. Its translation: CAWSSIPEGTYEQYF.

Written as DNA, the CDR3 is TGTGCCAGCAGTCCCCTCCCGACAGGCTACGAGCAGTACTTC. Encoded protein: CASSPLPTGYEQYF. The genes are TRBV27 and TRBJ2-7, with D possibly TRBD1 on 6 matching bases. Trimming pared 5 bases from V and 3 bases from J, leaving 14 bases between. CDR1 MNHEY and CDR2 SMNVEV come from the germline V gene (reference sequence). The CDR3 sequence is 14 residues long.

The CDR3 DNA reads as TGTGCCAGCAGCTTCGGCGCAGGGAAGAACACTGAAGCTTTCTTT. Protein sequence: CASSFGAGKNTEAFF. The chain employs TRBV5-4 and TRBJ1-1, with D perhaps TRBD1 (5 bases). The CDR3 consists of 15 residues. Germline CDR1 SGHNT, CDR2 YYREEE (reference sequence). V dropped 2 bases and J dropped 1 base, with 12 bases sitting between them.

The chain links TRBV10-3 to TRBJ1-5; 8 positions match TRBD1. Trimming at V came to 3 bases and at J to 0 bases, leaving 10 bases not matched to a gene. This CDR3 has 18 amino acids. In germline, CDR1 is ENHRY, CDR2 SYGVKD. The CDR3 DNA is TGTGCCATCAGTGACCATGACAGGGGAGGTTTTAGCAATCAGCCCCAGCATTTT. It yields the protein CAISDHDRGGFSNQPQHF.

The sample holds one count of this clone. The CDR3 bases are TGTGCCAGCAGCTTAGTTCCGGGGGGCACTGAAGCTTTCTTT. It codes for CASSLVPGGTEAFF. The rearrangement joins TRBV7-2 to TRBJ1-1, with D perhaps TRBD1 (5 bases). This CDR3 spans 14 amino acids. Trimming shortened V by 1 base and J by 4 bases, and 10 bases separated the two germline ends. Germline CDR1 and CDR2: SGHTA and FQGNSA.